This T cell receptor (beta chain) derives from a study of technical replicates of blood from a handful of donors. The ends were cut back, 5 bases at V and 1 base at J, with 13 bases in the middle. The CDR3 is 14 residues long. The germline V gene has CDR1 SGHRS and CDR2 YFSETQ. TCRdb keeps only in-frame clones here, not all; method: immunoSEQ multiplex PCR. The data hold 55,000 to 65,000 clones, with roughly 90% observed a single time. Sequences were obtained from PBMCs. This chain connects TRBV5-1 to TRBJ2-7; maybe TRBD2 (5 bases). The TCR comes from a human donor in good health. Some clones in this sample may be carry-over from other donors' samples. The DNA of the CDR3 is TGCGCCAGCAGTTTGCGAGCGGATTCCTACGAGCAGTACTTC. Translating gives CASSLRADSYEQYF. The whole variable domain, remainder taken from reference TRBV5-1 and TRBJ2-7, is KAGVTQTPRYLIKTRGQQVTLSCSPISGHRSVSWYQQTPGQGLQFLFEYFSETQRNKGNFPGRFSGRQFSNSRSEMNVSTLELGDSALYLCASSLRADSYEQYFGPGTRLTVT.